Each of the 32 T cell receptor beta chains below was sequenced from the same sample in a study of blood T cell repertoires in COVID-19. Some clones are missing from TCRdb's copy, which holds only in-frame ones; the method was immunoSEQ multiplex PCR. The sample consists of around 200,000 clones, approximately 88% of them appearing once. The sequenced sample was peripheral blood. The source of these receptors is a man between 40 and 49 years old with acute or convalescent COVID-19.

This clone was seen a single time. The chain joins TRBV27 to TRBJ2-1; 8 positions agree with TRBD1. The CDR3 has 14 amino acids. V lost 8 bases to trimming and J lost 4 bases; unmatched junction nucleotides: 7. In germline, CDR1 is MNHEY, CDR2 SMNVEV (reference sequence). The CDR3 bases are TGTGCCAGCGCTTCAGGGGGCCGTTACAATGAGCAGTTCTTC. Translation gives CASASGGRYNEQFF.

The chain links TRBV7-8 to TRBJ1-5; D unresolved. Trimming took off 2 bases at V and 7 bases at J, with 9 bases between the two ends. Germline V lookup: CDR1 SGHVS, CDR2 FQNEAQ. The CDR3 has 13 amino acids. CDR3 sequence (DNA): TGTGCCAGCAGCTTAACTAGGGTGCAGCCCCAGCATTTT. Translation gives CASSLTRVQPQHF.

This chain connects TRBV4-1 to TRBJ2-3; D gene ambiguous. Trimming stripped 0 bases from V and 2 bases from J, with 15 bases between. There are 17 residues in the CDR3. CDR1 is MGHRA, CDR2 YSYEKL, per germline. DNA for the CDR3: TGCGCCAGCAGCCAAGATCTTTCCCAGATCTTCACAGATACGCAGTATTTT. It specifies CASSQDLSQIFTDTQYF.

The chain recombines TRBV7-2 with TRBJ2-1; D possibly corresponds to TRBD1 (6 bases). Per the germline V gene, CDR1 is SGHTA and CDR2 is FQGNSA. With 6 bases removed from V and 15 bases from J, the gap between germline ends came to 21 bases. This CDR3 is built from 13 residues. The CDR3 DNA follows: TGTGCCAGCAGAACAGAGGGGGACATTAGTCGGTTCTTC. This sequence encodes CASRTEGDISRFF.

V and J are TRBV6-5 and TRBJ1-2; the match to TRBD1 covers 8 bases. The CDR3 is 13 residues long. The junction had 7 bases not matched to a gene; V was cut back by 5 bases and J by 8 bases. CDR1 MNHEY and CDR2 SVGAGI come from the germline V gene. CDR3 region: CASSRSGGGGYTF. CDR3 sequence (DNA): TGTGCCAGCAGTCGTTCAGGGGGCGGAGGCTACACCTTC.

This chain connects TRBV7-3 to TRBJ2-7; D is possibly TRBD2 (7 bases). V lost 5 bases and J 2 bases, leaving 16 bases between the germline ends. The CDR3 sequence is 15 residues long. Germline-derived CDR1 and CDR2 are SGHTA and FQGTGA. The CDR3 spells CASSPARGAPYEQYF. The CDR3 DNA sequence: TGTGCCAGCAGCCCTGCTCGGGGGGCCCCCTACGAGCAGTACTTC.

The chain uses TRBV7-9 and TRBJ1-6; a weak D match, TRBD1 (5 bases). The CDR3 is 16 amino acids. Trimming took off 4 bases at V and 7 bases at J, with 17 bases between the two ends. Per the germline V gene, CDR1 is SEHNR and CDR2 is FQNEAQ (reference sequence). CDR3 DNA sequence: TGTGCCAGCAGCTCCGGCCTCAGGGTGGGCAATTCACCCCTCCACTTT. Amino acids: CASSSGLRVGNSPLHF.

CDR3 DNA sequence: TGTGCCAGCACCCTGGGCCTACGCGGGGGCTACACCTTC. It encodes CASTLGLRGGYTF. The chain has TRBV2 and TRBJ1-2; D remains unclear. CDR3 length equals 13 residues. V lost 7 bases to trimming and J lost 8 bases, with 17 bases between them. Germline V gives CDR1 SNHLY, CDR2 FYNNEI.

The CDR3 is CASAPTGTSYEQYF. The CDR3 nucleotides read TGTGCCAGCGCTCCTACAGGGACCTCCTACGAGCAGTACTTC. V usage is TRBV5-4 and J usage is TRBJ2-7; a possible D gene is TRBD1 (6 bases). The CDR3 covers 14 residues. Trimming cost V 7 bases and J 0 bases, with 14 bases left between them. Germline CDR1 is SGHNT and CDR2 is YYREEE (reference sequence). Drawing the rest from reference TRBV5-4 and TRBJ2-7, the complete variable domain is ETGVTQSPTHLIKTRGQQVTLRCSSQSGHNTVSWYQQALGQGPQFIFQYYREEENGRGNFPPRFSGLQFPNYSSELNVNALELDDSALYLCASAPTGTSYEQYFGPGTRLTVT.

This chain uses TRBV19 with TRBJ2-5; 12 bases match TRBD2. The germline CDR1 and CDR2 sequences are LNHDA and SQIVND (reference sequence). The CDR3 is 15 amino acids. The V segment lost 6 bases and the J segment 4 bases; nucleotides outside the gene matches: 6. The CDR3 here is CASRTSGGSGETQYF. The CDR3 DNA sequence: TGTGCCAGTAGGACTAGCGGGGGATCTGGAGAGACCCAGTACTTC.

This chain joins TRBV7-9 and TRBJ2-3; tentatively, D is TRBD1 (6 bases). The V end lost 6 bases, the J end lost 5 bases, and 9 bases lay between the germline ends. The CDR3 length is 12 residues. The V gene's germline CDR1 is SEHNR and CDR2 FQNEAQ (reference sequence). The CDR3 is CASSRTVDTQYF. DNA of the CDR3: TGTGCCAGCAGTCGGACAGTAGATACGCAGTATTTT. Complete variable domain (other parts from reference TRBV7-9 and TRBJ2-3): DTGVSQNPRHKITKRGQNVTFRCDPISEHNRLYWYRQTLGQGPEFLTYFQNEAQLEKSRLLSDRFSAERPKGSFSTLEIQRTEQGDSAMYLCASSRTVDTQYFGPGTRLTVL.

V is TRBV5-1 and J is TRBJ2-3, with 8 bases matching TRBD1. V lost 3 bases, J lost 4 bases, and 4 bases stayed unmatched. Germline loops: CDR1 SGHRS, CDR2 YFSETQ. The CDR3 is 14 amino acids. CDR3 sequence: CASSSRGLSDTQYF. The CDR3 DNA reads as TGCGCCAGCAGCTCCAGGGGGCTATCAGATACGCAGTATTTT.

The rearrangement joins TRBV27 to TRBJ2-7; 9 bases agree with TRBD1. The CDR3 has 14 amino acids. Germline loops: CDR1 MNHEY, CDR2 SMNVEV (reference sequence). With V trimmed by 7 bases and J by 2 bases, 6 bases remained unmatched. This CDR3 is CASNPGQGTYEQYF. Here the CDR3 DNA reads TGTGCCAGCAATCCGGGACAGGGCACCTACGAGCAGTACTTC.

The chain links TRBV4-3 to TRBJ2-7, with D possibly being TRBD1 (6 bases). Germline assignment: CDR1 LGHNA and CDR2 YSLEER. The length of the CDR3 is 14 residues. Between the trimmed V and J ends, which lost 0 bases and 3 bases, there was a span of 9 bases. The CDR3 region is CASSQDIRGYEQYF. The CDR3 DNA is TGCGCCAGCAGCCAAGATATCAGGGGCTACGAGCAGTACTTC.

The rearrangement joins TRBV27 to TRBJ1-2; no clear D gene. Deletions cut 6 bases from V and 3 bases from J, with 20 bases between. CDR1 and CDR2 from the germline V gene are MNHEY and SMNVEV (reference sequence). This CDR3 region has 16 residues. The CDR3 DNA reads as TGTGCCAGCAGCCCGATAGGAGGGAGGATGGACTATGGCTACACCTTC. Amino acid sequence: CASSPIGGRMDYGYTF.

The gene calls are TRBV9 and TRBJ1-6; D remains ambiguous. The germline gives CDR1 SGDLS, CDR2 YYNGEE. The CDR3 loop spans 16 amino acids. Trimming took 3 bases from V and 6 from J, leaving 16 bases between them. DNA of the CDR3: TGTGCCAGCAGCGGCGAGGCCCCCTCTGTTAATTCACCCCTCCACTTT. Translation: CASSGEAPSVNSPLHF.

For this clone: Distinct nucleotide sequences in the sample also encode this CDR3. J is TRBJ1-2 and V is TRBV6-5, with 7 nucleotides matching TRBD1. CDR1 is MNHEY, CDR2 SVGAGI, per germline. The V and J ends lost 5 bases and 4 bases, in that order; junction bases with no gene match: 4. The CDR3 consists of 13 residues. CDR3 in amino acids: CASSPGQLYGYTF. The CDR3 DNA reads TGTGCCAGCAGTCCGGGACAGCTCTATGGCTACACCTTC.

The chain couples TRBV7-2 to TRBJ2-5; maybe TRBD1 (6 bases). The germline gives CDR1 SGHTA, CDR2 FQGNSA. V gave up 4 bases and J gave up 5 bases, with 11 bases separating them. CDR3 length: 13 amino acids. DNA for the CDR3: TGTGCCAGCAGCTCCGCAGGGGAGGAGACCCAGTACTTC. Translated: CASSSAGEETQYF. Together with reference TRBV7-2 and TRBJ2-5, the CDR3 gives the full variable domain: GAGVSQSPSNKVTEKGKDVELRCDPISGHTALYWYRQSLGQGLEFLIYFQGNSAPDKSGLPSDRFSAERTGGSVSTLTIQRTQQEDSAVYLCASSSAGEETQYFGPGTRLLVL.

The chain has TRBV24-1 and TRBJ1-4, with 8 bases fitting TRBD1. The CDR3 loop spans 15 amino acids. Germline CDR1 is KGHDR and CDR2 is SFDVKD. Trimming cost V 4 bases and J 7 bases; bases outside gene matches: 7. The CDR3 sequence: CATSDSTGTGEKLFF. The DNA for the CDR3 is TGTGCCACCAGTGACTCGACAGGGACAGGTGAAAAACTGTTTTTT.

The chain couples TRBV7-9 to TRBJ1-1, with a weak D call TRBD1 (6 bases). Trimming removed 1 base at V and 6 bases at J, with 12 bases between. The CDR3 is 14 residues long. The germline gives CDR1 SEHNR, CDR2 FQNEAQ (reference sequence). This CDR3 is CASSLVSRGSEAFF. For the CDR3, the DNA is TGTGCCAGCAGCTTAGTTTCCAGGGGTTCTGAAGCTTTCTTT.

The CDR3 nucleotides read TGCGCCAGCAGCCCCTTCCCGGCAGGGGGCTATGGCTACACCTTC. This translates into CASSPFPAGGYGYTF. The chain has TRBV4-3 and TRBJ1-2, with 7 bases aligning to TRBD1. CDR1 is LGHNA, CDR2 YSLEER, per germline. V dropped 4 bases and J dropped 4; count of bases not matched to a gene: 9. The CDR3 has 15 residues.

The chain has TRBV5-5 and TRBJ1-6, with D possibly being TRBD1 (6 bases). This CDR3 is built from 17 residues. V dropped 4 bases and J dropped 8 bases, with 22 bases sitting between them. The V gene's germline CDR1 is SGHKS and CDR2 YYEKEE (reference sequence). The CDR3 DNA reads TGTGCCAGCAGCCAAGACACAGGGATCATCCGCCATTCACCCCTCCACTTT. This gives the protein CASSQDTGIIRHSPLHF.

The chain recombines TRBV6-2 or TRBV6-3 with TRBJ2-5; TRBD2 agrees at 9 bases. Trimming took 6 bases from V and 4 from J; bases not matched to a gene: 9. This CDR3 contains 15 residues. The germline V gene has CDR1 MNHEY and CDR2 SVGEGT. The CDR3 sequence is CASSAPGLARETQYF. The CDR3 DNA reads TGTGCCAGCAGCGCTCCGGGACTAGCTCGAGAGACCCAGTACTTC.

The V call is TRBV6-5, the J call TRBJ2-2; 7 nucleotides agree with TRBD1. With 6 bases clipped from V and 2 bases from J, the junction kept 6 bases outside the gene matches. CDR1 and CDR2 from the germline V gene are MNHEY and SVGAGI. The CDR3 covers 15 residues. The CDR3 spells CASRQHRGNTGELFF. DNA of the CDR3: TGTGCCAGCAGACAACACAGGGGAAACACCGGGGAGCTGTTTTTT.

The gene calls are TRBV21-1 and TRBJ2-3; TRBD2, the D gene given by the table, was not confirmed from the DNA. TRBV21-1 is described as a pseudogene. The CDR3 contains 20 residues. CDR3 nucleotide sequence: TGTGCCAGCAGCAAAACGGGGTGTCTCCCCCCTCCGTGTAGCACAGATACGCAGTATTTT. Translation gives CASSKTGCLPPPCSTDTQYF.

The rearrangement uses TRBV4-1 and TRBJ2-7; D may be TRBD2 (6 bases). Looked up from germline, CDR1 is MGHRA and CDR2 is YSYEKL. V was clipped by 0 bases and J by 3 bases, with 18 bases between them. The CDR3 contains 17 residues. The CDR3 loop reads CASSQDEPSESGYEQYF. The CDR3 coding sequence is TGCGCCAGCAGCCAAGATGAGCCTAGCGAGTCTGGCTACGAGCAGTACTTC.

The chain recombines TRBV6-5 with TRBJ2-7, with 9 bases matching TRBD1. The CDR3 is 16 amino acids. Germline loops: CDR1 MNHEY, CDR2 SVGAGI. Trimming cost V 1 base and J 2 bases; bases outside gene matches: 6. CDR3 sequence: CASSYFPGQGPYEQYF. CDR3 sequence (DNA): TGTGCCAGCAGTTACTTTCCGGGACAGGGTCCCTACGAGCAGTACTTC.

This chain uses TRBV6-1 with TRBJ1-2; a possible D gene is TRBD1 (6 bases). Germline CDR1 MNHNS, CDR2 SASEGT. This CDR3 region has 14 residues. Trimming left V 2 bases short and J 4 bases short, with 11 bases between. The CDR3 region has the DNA TGTGCCAGCAGTGAAATACAGGGCCTCTATGGCTACACCTTC. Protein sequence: CASSEIQGLYGYTF.

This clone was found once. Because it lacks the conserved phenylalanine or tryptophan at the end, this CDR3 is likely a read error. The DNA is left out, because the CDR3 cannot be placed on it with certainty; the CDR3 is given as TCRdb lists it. CDR3 residues: CASSQGPTRGPSL. The genes are TRBV3-1 (or the pseudogene TRBV3-2) and TRBJ2-3; the table gives TRBD2 as D, unverified against the DNA. The CDR3 is 13 amino acids in total, end residues counted. From germline, CDR1 is LGHDT and CDR2 YNNKEL (reference sequence).

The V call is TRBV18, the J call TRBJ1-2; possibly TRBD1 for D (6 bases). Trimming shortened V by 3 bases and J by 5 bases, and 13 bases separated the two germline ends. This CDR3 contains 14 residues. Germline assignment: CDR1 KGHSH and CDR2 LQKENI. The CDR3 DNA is TGTGCCAGCTCACCTTCCGACAGGACTTATGGCTACACCTTC. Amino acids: CASSPSDRTYGYTF. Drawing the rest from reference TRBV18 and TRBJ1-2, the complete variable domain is NAGVMQNPRHLVRRRGQEARLRCSPMKGHSHVYWYRQLPEEGLKFMVYLQKENIIDESGMPKERFSAEFPKEGPSILRIQQVVRGDSAAYFCASSPSDRTYGYTFGSGTRLTVV.

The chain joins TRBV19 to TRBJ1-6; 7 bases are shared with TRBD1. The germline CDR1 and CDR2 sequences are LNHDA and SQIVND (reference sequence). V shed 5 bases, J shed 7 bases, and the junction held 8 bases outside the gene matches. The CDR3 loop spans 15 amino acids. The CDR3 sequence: CASSVSTGRNSPLHF. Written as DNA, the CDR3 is TGTGCCAGTAGTGTATCGACAGGGAGGAATTCACCCCTCCACTTT.

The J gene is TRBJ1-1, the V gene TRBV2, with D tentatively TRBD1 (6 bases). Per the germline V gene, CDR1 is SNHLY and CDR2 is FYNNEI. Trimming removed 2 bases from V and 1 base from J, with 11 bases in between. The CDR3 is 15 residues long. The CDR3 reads CASSESGRGNTEAFF. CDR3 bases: TGTGCCAGCAGTGAAAGTGGCAGGGGGAACACTGAAGCTTTCTTT.